This TCR beta chain came from a study of identical twins. Germline CDR1 SGHRS, CDR2 YFSETQ. The CDR3 sequence is 14 residues long. V lost 0 bases to trimming and J lost 16 bases, with 20 bases between them. The study, taken as a whole, reports: Alpha sequences out of frame and shared by twins had excess low generation probability. The study based its conclusions on cross-sectional statistical analysis and did not follow the same donors. Within cord blood, abundant beta clonotypes carried fewer insertions, but memory repertoires showed no such trend.

Points on this clonotype: Its antigen is still unknown.

TCRdb passed the 5' RACE reads through MiXCR, listing each CDR3 protein once. There are about 530,000 distinct CDR3 sequences in the sample; around 22% occur only once, and around 0.48% lies in the top ten. This sample was also put to use in a study of yellow fever vaccine responses in identical twins.

Sequenced input: CD4+ T cells sorted from blood. This chain joins TRBV5-1 and TRBJ2-1; weak D call: TRBD1 (6 bases). The TCR originated in a woman aged 18-29 years in good health. The CDR3 loop is CASSLDLGAGASFF. CDR3 sequence (DNA): TGCGCCAGCAGCTTGGACTTAGGGGCAGGGGCTTCCTTCTTC. Combining the CDR3 with reference TRBV5-1 and TRBJ2-1 gives the whole variable domain KAGVTQTPRYLIKTRGQQVTLSCSPISGHRSVSWYQQTPGQGLQFLFEYFSETQRNKGNFPGRFSGRQFSNSRSEMNVSTLELGDSALYLCASSLDLGAGASFFGPGTRLTVL.